Shown below are 6 T cell receptor beta chains from a single sample sequenced in a study of T-cell reconstitution after alpha-beta-depleted transplantation in children. TCRbeta library construction was performed incorporating unique molecular identifiers. Each CDR3 protein is one row after TCRdb ran MiXCR on the PCR reads. The data show about 360,000 distinct CDR3 sequences, roughly 13% seen once. The starting material was PBMCs, obtained from the stem cell graft. All receptors come from a human donor who donated a stem cell graft to a child with Fanconi anemia.

The chain recombines TRBV3-1 with TRBJ1-5; tentative D call: TRBD1 (6 bases). Germline CDR1 and CDR2: LGHDT and YNNKEL (reference sequence). CDR3 length: 16 residues. Trimming removed 1 base at V and 7 bases at J, with 17 bases between. The CDR3 sequence is CASSQGAGGLGQPQHF. CDR3 bases: TGTGCCAGCAGCCAAGGGGCGGGGGGCCTCGGACAGCCCCAGCATTTT.

J is TRBJ1-5 and V is TRBV7-2; D might be TRBD1 (6 bases). The CDR3 has 15 amino acids. V lost 2 bases, J lost 5 bases, and 13 bases lay in between. The germline V gene encodes CDR1 SGHTA and CDR2 FQGNSA. The CDR3 region has the DNA TGTGCCAGCAGCTTACACCAGGGACACGATCAGCCCCAGCATTTT. Its protein product is CASSLHQGHDQPQHF.

This clonotype was counted between two and nine times. The chain couples TRBV20-1 to TRBJ1-2, with 7 bases identical to TRBD1. Germline V gene data show CDR1 as DFQATT and CDR2 as SNEGSKA (reference sequence). The V segment lost 7 bases and the J segment 2 bases; nucleotides outside the gene matches: 4. This CDR3 spans 12 amino acids. Written as DNA, the CDR3 is TGCAGTGGTGGGACAGCCAACTATGGCTACACCTTC. The encoded protein is CSGGTANYGYTF.

There are a few counts of this clonotype. The chain recombines TRBV6-1 with TRBJ1-6; D unresolved. From germline, CDR1 is MNHNS and CDR2 SASEGT. The CDR3 is 12 amino acids. Trimming took 2 bases from V and 13 from J, leaving 9 bases between them. The CDR3 DNA is TGTGCCAGCAGTGAACTCGGAACTCCCCTCCACTTT. Protein sequence: CASSELGTPLHF.

The table lists this clonotype with many counts. J is TRBJ1-5 and V is TRBV12-3 or TRBV12-4, with TRBD1 identical over 8 bases. V lost 5 bases and J lost 2; bases outside the gene matches: 2. The CDR3 has 14 residues. The CDR3 nucleotides read TGTGCCAGCAGTGCGACAGGGGGCAATCAGCCCCAGCATTTT. It translates to CASSATGGNQPQHF.

This clonotype was observed a few times. This chain connects TRBV18 to TRBJ2-5, with D perhaps matching TRBD1 (6 bases). The CDR3 spans 15 residues. V was cut by 2 bases and J by 5 bases, with 15 bases left in between. Germline CDR1 KGHSH, CDR2 LQKENI. CDR3 loop: CASSPVQGMGETQYF. CDR3 in DNA: TGTGCCAGCTCACCAGTCCAGGGGATGGGGGAGACCCAGTACTTC.